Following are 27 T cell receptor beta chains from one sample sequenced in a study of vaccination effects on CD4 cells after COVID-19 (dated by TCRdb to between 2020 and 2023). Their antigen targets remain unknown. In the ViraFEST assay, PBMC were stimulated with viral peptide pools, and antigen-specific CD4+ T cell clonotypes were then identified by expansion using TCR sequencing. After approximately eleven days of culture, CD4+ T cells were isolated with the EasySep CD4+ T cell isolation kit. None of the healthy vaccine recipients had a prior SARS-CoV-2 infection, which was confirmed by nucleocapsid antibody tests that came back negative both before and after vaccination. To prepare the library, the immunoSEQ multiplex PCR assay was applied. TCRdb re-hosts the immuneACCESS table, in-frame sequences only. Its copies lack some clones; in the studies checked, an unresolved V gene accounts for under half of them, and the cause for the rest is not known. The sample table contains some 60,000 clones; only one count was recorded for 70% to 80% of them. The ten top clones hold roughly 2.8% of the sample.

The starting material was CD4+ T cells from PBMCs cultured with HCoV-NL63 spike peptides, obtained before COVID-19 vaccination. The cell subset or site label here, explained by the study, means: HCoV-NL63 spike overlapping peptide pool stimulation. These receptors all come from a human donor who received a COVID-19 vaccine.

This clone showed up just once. In DNA, the CDR3 is TGTGCCACTCGATCCGGGGGCTCTGGGGCCAACGTCCTGACTTTC. Amino acid sequence: CATRSGGSGANVLTF. J is TRBJ2-6 and V is TRBV28; weak D call: TRBD2 (6 bases). Trimming removed 10 bases at V and 0 bases at J, with 13 bases between. Germline loops: CDR1 MDHEN, CDR2 SYDVKM. The length of the CDR3 is 15 residues.

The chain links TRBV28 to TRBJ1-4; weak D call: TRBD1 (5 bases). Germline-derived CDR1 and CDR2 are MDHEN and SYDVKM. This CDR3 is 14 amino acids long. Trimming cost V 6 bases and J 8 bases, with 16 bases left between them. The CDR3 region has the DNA TGTGCCAGCAGCCTGCGGGGGTTTCGGGAAAAACTGTTTTTT. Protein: CASSLRGFREKLFF.

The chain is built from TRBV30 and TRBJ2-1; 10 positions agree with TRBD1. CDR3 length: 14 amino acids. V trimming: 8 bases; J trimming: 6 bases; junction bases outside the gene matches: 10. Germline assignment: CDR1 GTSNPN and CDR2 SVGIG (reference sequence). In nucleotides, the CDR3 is TGTGCCGGGAACGGACAGGGGGTAGGCAATGAGCAGTTCTTC. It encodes CAGNGQGVGNEQFF.

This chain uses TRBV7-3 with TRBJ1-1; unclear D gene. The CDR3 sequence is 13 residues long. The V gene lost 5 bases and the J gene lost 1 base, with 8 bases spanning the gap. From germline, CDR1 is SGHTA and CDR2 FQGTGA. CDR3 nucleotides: TGTGCCAGCAGCGCGGCCGCGAACACTGAAGCTTTCTTT. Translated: CASSAAANTEAFF.

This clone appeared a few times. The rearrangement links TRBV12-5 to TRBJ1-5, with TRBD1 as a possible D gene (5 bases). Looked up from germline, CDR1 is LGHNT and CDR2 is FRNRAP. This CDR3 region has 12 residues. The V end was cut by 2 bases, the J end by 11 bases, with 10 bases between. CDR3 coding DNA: TGTGCTAGTGGTTTGAAGGGGAGGGCCCAGCATTTT. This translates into CASGLKGRAQHF.

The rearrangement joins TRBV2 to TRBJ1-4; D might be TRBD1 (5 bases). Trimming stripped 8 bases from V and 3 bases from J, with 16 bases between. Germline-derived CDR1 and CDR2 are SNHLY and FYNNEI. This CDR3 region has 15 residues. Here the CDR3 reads CASSARGLSNEKLFF. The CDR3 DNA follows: TGTGCCAGCTCCGCGAGGGGACTTTCTAATGAAAAACTGTTTTTT. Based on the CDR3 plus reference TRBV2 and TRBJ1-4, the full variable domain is EPEVTQTPSHQVTQMGQEVILRCVPISNHLYFYWYRQILGQKVEFLVSFYNNEISEKSEIFDDQFSVERPDGSNFTLKIRSTKLEDSAMYFCASSARGLSNEKLFFGSGTQLSVL.

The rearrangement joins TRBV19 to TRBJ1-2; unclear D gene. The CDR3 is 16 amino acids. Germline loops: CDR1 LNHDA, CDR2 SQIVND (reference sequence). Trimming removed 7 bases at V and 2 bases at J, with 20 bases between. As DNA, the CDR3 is TGTGCCAGTAACACGATTAATGTAGGGCCAAACTATGGCTACACCTTC. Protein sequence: CASNTINVGPNYGYTF. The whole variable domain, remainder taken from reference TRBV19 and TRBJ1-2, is DGGITQSPKYLFRKEGQNVTLSCEQNLNHDAMYWYRQDPGQGLRLIYYSQIVNDFQKGDIAEGYSVSREKKESFPLTVTSAQKNPTAFYLCASNTINVGPNYGYTFGSGTRLTVV.

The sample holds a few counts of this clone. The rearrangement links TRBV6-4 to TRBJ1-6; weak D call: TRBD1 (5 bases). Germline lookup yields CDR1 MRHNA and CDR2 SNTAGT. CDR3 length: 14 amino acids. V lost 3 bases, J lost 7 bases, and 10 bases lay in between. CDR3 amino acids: CASSEQGGNSPLHF. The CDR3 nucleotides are TGTGCCAGCAGTGAGCAGGGTGGCAATTCACCCCTCCACTTT.

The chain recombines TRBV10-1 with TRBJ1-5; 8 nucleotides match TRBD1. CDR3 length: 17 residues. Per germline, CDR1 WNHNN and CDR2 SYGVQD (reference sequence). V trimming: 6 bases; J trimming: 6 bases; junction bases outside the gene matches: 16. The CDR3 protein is CASRKTNDRGEGQPQHF. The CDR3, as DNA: TGCGCCAGCAGGAAAACAAACGACAGGGGAGAAGGTCAGCCCCAGCATTTT.

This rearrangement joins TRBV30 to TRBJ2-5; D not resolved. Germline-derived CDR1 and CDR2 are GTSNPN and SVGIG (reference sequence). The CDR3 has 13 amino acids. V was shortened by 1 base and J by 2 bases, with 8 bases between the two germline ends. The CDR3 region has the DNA TGTGCCTGGAGTGGTGTGACGCAAGAGACCCAGTACTTC. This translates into CAWSGVTQETQYF.

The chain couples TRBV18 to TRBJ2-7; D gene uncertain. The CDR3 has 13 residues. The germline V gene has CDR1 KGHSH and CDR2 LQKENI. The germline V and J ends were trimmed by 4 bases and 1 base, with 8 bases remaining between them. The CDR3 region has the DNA TGTGCCAGCTCACTAAGTCGGTCCTACGAGCAGTACGTC. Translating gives CASSLSRSYEQYV.

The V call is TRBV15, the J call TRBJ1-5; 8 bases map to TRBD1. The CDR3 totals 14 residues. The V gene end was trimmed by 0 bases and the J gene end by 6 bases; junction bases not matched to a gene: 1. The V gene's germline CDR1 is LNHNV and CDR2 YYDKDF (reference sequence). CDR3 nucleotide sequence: TGTGCCACCAGCAGAGAACAGGGGGTTCAGCCCCAGCATTTT. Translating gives CATSREQGVQPQHF.

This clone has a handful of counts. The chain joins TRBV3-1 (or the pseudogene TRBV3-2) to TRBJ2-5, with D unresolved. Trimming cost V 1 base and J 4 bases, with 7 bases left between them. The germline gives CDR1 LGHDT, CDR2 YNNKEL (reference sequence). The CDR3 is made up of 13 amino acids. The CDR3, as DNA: TGTGCCAGCAGCCAAGGGTATTCAGAGACCCAGTACTTC. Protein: CASSQGYSETQYF.

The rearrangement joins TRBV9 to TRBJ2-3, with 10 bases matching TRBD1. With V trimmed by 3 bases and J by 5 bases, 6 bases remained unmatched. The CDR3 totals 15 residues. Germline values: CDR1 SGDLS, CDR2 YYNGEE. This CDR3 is CASSERQGAVDTQYF. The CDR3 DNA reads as TGTGCCAGCAGCGAGAGACAGGGGGCGGTAGATACGCAGTATTTT.

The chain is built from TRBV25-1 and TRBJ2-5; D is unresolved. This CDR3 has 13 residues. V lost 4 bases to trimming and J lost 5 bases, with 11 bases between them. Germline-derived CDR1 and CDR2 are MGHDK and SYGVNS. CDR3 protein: CASSGGVGETQYF. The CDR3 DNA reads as TGTGCCAGCAGTGGTGGGGTTGGCGAGACCCAGTACTTC.

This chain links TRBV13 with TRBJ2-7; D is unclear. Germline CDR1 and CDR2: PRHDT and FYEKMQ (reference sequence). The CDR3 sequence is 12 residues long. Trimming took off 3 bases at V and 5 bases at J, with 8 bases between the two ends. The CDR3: CASSFGVNEQYV. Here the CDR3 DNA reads TGTGCCAGCAGCTTTGGGGTTAACGAGCAGTACGTC.

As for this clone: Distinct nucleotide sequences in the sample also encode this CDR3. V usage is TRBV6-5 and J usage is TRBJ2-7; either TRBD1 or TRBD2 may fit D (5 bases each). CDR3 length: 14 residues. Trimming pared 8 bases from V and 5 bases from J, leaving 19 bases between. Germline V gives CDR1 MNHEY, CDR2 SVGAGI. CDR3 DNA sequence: TGTGCCAGCGACAGAGGGCGAGGACTCCACGAGCAGTACGTC. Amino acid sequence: CASDRGRGLHEQYV.

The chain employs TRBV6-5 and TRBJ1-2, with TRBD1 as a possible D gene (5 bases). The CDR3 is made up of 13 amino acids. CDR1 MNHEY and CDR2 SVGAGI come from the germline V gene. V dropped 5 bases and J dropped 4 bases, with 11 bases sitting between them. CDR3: CASSRDGFYGYTF. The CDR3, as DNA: TGTGCCAGCAGTAGGGACGGATTCTATGGCTACACCTTC.

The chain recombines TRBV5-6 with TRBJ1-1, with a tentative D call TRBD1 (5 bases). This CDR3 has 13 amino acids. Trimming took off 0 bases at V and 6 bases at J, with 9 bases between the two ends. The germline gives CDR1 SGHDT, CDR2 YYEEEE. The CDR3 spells CASSLGGGAEAFF. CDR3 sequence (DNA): TGTGCCAGCAGCTTGGGGGGAGGGGCTGAAGCTTTCTTT.

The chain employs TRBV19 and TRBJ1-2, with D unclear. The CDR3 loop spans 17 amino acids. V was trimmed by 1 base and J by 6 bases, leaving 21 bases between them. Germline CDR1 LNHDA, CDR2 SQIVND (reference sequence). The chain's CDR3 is CASSIVGADLSLNGYTF. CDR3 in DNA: TGTGCCAGTAGTATAGTCGGCGCGGACCTCTCTCTTAATGGCTACACCTTC.

CDR3 amino acids: CASSLNRDQPQHF. The CDR3 DNA is TGTGCCAGCAGCTTGAATCGGGATCAGCCCCAGCATTTT. The V gene is TRBV5-8, the J gene TRBJ1-5; D is undetermined. The CDR3 is made up of 13 amino acids. Trimming pared 1 base from V and 5 bases from J, leaving 7 bases between. Germline loops: CDR1 SGHTS, CDR2 YDEGEE.

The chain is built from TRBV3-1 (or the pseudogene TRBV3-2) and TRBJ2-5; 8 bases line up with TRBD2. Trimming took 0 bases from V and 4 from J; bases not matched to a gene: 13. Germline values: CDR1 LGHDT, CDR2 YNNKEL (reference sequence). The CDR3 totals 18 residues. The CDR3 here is CASSQDVKRGGRRETQYF. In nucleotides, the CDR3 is TGTGCCAGCAGCCAAGATGTGAAACGGGGGGGCCGGAGAGAGACCCAGTACTTC.

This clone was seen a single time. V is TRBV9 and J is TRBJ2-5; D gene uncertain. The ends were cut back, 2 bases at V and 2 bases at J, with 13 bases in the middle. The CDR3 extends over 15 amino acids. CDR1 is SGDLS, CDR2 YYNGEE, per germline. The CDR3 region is CASSVSITPQETQYF. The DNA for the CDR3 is TGTGCCAGCAGCGTTAGTATCACTCCGCAAGAGACCCAGTACTTC.

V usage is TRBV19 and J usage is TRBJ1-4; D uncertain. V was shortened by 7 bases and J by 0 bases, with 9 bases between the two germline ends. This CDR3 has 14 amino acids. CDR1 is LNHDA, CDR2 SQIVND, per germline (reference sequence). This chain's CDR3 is CASTMTPTNEKLFF. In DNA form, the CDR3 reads TGTGCCAGTACCATGACACCAACTAATGAAAAACTGTTTTTT.

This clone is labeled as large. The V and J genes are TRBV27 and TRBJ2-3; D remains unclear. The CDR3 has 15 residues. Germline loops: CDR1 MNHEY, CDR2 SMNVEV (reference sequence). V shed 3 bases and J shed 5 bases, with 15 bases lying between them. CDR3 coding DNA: TGTGCCAGCAGTTTGGCAGCAACTAACGGAGATACGCAGTATTTT. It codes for CASSLAATNGDTQYF.

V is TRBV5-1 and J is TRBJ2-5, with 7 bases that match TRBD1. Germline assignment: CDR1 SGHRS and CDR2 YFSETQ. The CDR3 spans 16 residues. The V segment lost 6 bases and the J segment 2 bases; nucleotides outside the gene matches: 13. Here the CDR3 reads CASTWYPRDRQETQYF. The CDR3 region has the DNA TGCGCCAGCACCTGGTACCCCCGGGACAGACAAGAGACCCAGTACTTC.

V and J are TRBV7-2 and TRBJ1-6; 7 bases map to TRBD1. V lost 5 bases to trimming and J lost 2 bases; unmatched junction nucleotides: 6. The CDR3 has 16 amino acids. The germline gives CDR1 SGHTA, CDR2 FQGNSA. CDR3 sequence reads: CASSPRTGPYNSPLHF. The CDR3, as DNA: TGTGCCAGCAGCCCTCGGACAGGACCCTATAATTCACCCCTCCACTTT.